This TCR beta chain was recovered during a study of technical replicates of blood from a handful of donors. The method was immunoSEQ multiplex PCR; TCRdb's version includes in-frame clones alone and lacks a portion of them. The sample holds some 99,000 clones; about 96% are singletons and the top ten take over 0.2%. The CDR3 covers 17 residues. Trimming took 1 base from V and 5 from J, leaving 21 bases between them. The germline gives CDR1 LNHDA, CDR2 SQIVND (reference sequence). What was sequenced was T cells isolated from PBMCs. The sequence was obtained from a human donor in good health. The chain couples TRBV19 to TRBJ2-7; D might be TRBD2 (6 bases). CDR3: CASSIGRKRLATNEQYF. Here the CDR3 DNA reads TGTGCCAGTAGTATAGGCCGCAAGCGGCTAGCGACGAACGAGCAGTACTTC. The complete variable domain, with remaining parts taken from reference TRBV19 and TRBJ2-7, reads DGGITQSPKYLFRKEGQNVTLSCEQNLNHDAMYWYRQDPGQGLRLIYYSQIVNDFQKGDIAEGYSVSREKKESFPLTVTSAQKNPTAFYLCASSIGRKRLATNEQYFGPGTRLTVT.